One sample yielded the 18 T cell receptor beta chains listed below, sequenced in a study of blood T cell repertoires in COVID-19. Clones were read by immunoSEQ multiplex PCR, and TCRdb kept only the in-frame ones, dropping some. The data show a few hundred thousand clones, roughly 77% seen once. Sample: peripheral blood. These receptor sequences come from a human donor with acute or convalescent COVID-19. The donor label of this sample is uncertain.

This rearrangement joins TRBV11-3 to TRBJ1-5; 7 nucleotides line up with TRBD1. V shed 8 bases, J shed 2 bases, and the junction held 18 bases outside the gene matches. Germline V gene lookup returns CDR1 SGHNT and CDR2 YENEEA. This CDR3 is 18 amino acids long. The DNA of the CDR3 is TGTGCCAGCTTCCCCCCGACAGACAGGGCGGAGGGCAATCAGCCCCAGCATTTT. Amino acid sequence: CASFPPTDRAEGNQPQHF.

This chain uses TRBV18 with TRBJ2-7; 16 bases match TRBD2. The V and J ends lost 3 bases and 4 bases, in that order; junction bases with no gene match: 12. This CDR3 has 19 amino acids. CDR1 KGHSH and CDR2 LQKENI come from the germline V gene. The CDR3 here is CASSPTEGLAGGRRYEQYF. The CDR3, as DNA: TGTGCCAGCTCACCGACAGAGGGACTAGCGGGGGGGCGACGGTACGAGCAGTACTTC.

This sequence joins TRBV28 and TRBJ1-2; 8 bases line up with TRBD1. CDR1 is MDHEN and CDR2 is SYDVKM in the germline V gene. The CDR3 is 15 residues long. Trimming removed 5 bases from V and 4 bases from J; junction bases left unmatched: 9. The CDR3 coding sequence is TGTGCCAGCAGTAAAGGTTGGACAGGGACCTATGGCTACACCTTC. It encodes CASSKGWTGTYGYTF.

In its sample, this clone was seen a few times. CDR3 DNA sequence: TGTGCCAGTAGTATCAATCAAGCCCCAGATACGCAGTATTTT. Translated, it gives CASSINQAPDTQYF. The chain has TRBV19 and TRBJ2-3; D call uncertain. V was shortened by 3 bases and J by 4 bases, with 11 bases between the two germline ends. Germline CDR1 is LNHDA and CDR2 is SQIVND (reference sequence). The CDR3 has 14 residues.

The rearrangement links TRBV19 to TRBJ1-1; maybe TRBD1 (5 bases). V gave up 7 bases and J gave up 0 bases, with 24 bases separating them. Germline V gene data show CDR1 as LNHDA and CDR2 as SQIVND (reference sequence). The CDR3 has 18 amino acids. CDR3 residues: CASMYSRGLGNMNTEAFF. The CDR3 DNA is TGTGCCAGTATGTACTCTCGGGGGTTAGGAAACATGAACACTGAAGCTTTCTTT.

This clone has a handful of counts. The genes are TRBV2 and TRBJ1-4; a weak D match, TRBD1 (5 bases). The CDR3 is 14 amino acids. V lost 10 bases to trimming and J lost 3 bases, with 15 bases between them. Germline V gene data show CDR1 as SNHLY and CDR2 as FYNNEI. In DNA, the CDR3 is TGTGCCATAATCCCGCAGGGCTCTAATGAAAAACTGTTTTTT. Its translation is CAIIPQGSNEKLFF.

This chain joins TRBV5-1 and TRBJ2-1; 7 nucleotides match TRBD2. In germline, CDR1 is SGHRS, CDR2 YFSETQ. This CDR3 spans 16 amino acids. Trimming took 4 bases from V and 0 from J; bases not matched to a gene: 7. This CDR3 is CASSPLRGSSYNEQFF. The CDR3 DNA reads as TGCGCCAGCAGCCCGTTGCGGGGGAGCTCCTACAATGAGCAGTTCTTC. Full variable domain (rest looked up from reference TRBV5-1 and TRBJ2-1): KAGVTQTPRYLIKTRGQQVTLSCSPISGHRSVSWYQQTPGQGLQFLFEYFSETQRNKGNFPGRFSGRQFSNSRSEMNVSTLELGDSALYLCASSPLRGSSYNEQFFGPGTRLTVL.

The chain couples TRBV2 to TRBJ1-3; no clear D. The CDR3 consists of 14 residues. The germline V and J ends were trimmed by 7 bases and 0 bases, with 10 bases remaining between them. From germline, CDR1 is SNHLY and CDR2 FYNNEI. The CDR3 is CASKLESSGNTIYF. Written as DNA, the CDR3 is TGTGCCAGCAAATTGGAGAGCTCTGGAAACACCATATATTTT. The complete variable domain, with remaining parts taken from reference TRBV2 and TRBJ1-3, reads EPEVTQTPSHQVTQMGQEVILRCVPISNHLYFYWYRQILGQKVEFLVSFYNNEISEKSEIFDDQFSVERPDGSNFTLKIRSTKLEDSAMYFCASKLESSGNTIYFGEGSWLTVV.

The rearrangement links TRBV12-3 or TRBV12-4 to TRBJ1-4, with D uncertain. The CDR3 runs 13 residues. Trimming removed 8 bases at V and 10 bases at J, with 17 bases between. CDR3 coding DNA: TGTGCCAGCTCCCGACGGGGAGGCGTAAAACTGTTTTTT. Translating gives CASSRRGGVKLFF.

The chain recombines TRBV7-9 with TRBJ2-1, with TRBD2 matching over 8 bases. This CDR3 spans 15 amino acids. V lost 2 bases and J lost 7; bases outside the gene matches: 7. Germline CDR1 reads SEHNR; CDR2 reads FQNEAQ (reference sequence). For the CDR3, the DNA is TGTGCCAGCAGCTTAATACGGGAGGGTATTAATGAGCAGTTCTTC. This codes for CASSLIREGINEQFF.

This chain uses TRBV3-1 (or the pseudogene TRBV3-2) with TRBJ1-1; no clear D. The V gene's germline CDR1 is LGHDT and CDR2 YNNKEL (reference sequence). The CDR3 has 14 residues. Between the trimmed V and J ends, which lost 1 base and 1 base, there was a span of 7 bases. The CDR3 loop is CASSQAPGNTEAFF. DNA of the CDR3: TGTGCCAGCAGCCAAGCTCCGGGGAACACTGAAGCTTTCTTT.

J is TRBJ2-1 and V is TRBV15, with D perhaps matching TRBD1 (6 bases). The V gene's germline CDR1 is LNHNV and CDR2 YYDKDF (reference sequence). The CDR3 spans 17 residues. Trimming cost V 2 bases and J 10 bases, with 24 bases left between them. CDR3 region: CATSRRGGGQTLGEQFF. The CDR3 bases are TGTGCCACCAGCAGAAGAGGTGGCGGACAGACCCTTGGGGAGCAGTTCTTC.

J is TRBJ1-2 and V is TRBV19, with D perhaps matching TRBD1 (5 bases). Trimming stripped 5 bases from V and 6 bases from J, with 22 bases between. This CDR3 spans 16 amino acids. Germline V lookup: CDR1 LNHDA, CDR2 SQIVND (reference sequence). The CDR3 loop reads CASSSHGGGPSDGYTF. For the CDR3, the DNA is TGTGCCAGTAGTTCTCACGGGGGTGGACCCTCAGATGGCTACACCTTC. The full variable domain, its missing parts supplied by reference TRBV19 and TRBJ1-2, is DGGITQSPKYLFRKEGQNVTLSCEQNLNHDAMYWYRQDPGQGLRLIYYSQIVNDFQKGDIAEGYSVSREKKESFPLTVTSAQKNPTAFYLCASSSHGGGPSDGYTFGSGTRLTVV.

The chain recombines TRBV30 with TRBJ2-1; the match to TRBD2 covers 7 bases. CDR1 and CDR2 (germline): GTSNPN, SVGIG (reference sequence). V shed 4 bases and J 6 bases; nucleotides not matched to a gene: 9. CDR3 length equals 14 residues. This chain's CDR3 is CAWKPKRDGNEQFF. CDR3 sequence (DNA): TGTGCCTGGAAGCCTAAGCGGGACGGCAATGAGCAGTTCTTC.

This chain joins TRBV7-2 and TRBJ1-6; 8 bases map to TRBD1. Per the germline V gene, CDR1 is SGHTA and CDR2 is FQGNSA. Trimming cost V 5 bases and J 10 bases; bases outside gene matches: 10. This CDR3 is built from 15 residues. The CDR3 loop is CASSQGQGFWSPLHF. DNA for the CDR3: TGTGCCAGCAGCCAAGGACAGGGATTTTGGTCACCCCTCCACTTT.

With respect to this clone: The junction departs from germline at one end; a sequencing error may be responsible. The rearrangement uses TRBV24-1 and TRBJ2-3; 7 bases align to TRBD2. Germline V gene data show CDR1 as KGHDR and CDR2 as SFDVKD. The CDR3 totals 19 residues. Written as DNA, the CDR3 is TGTGCCACCACTGATTTATCAGATTATGGCGGGAGTGGGTCAGATACGCAGTATTTT. It encodes CATTDLSDYGGSGSDTQYF.

The chain combines TRBV5-1 with TRBJ2-7, with 8 bases matching TRBD2. The CDR3 runs 15 residues. Trimming at V came to 5 bases and at J to 3 bases, leaving 10 bases not matched to a gene. CDR1 and CDR2 from the germline V gene are SGHRS and YFSETQ. Here the CDR3 reads CASRPLGGVNYEQYF. CDR3 sequence (DNA): TGCGCCAGCAGGCCCCTCGGGGGGGTAAACTACGAGCAGTACTTC. The full variable domain, with the rest looked up from reference TRBV5-1 and TRBJ2-7, is KAGVTQTPRYLIKTRGQQVTLSCSPISGHRSVSWYQQTPGQGLQFLFEYFSETQRNKGNFPGRFSGRQFSNSRSEMNVSTLELGDSALYLCASRPLGGVNYEQYFGPGTRLTVT.

J is TRBJ2-5 and V is TRBV5-1, with 9 positions matching TRBD2. This CDR3 comprises 15 residues. J gave up 4 bases and V 0 bases, and 4 bases lay outside the gene matches. Germline CDR1 is SGHRS and CDR2 is YFSETQ. CDR3 region: CASSLGLAGRETQYF. DNA of the CDR3: TGCGCCAGCAGCTTGGGGCTAGCGGGACGAGAGACCCAGTACTTC.